This T cell receptor beta chain was found in a study of monozygotic twins with inflammatory bowel disease (dated by TCRdb to about 2019). As for the study more broadly: The complete study included approximately 28 monozygotic twin pairs: 19 IBD-discordant Danish pairs and nine German pairs, of which four were IBD-concordant and five were IBD-discordant. Each individual had, on average, about 151 000 unique TCRalpha sequences and 181 000 unique TCRbeta sequences available for analysis. Disease-associated traits were sought mainly through comparisons between IBD patients and their genetically identical healthy co-twins within discordant pairs.

From a lookup of the germline V gene, CDR1 and CDR2 are SGHTA and FQGNSA. The CDR3 starts with the cysteine, ends with the phenylalanine, and has 14 residues. DNA was not recorded. The library was made by 5' RACE. For each TCR library, approximately 3,700 ng of total RNA was used. For each sample, cDNA synthesis was carried out in eight separate reactions using SMARTScribe reverse transcriptase. During cDNA synthesis, unique molecular identifiers containing a 6-nucleotide sample barcode were introduced by template switching. Two nested PCRs of roughly 16 and 10 cycles amplified the TCRalpha and TCRbeta cDNA, and bead purification followed each PCR. Before amplification, the cDNA was both treated with uracil DNA-glycosylase and purified with the QIAquick PCR purification kit. The second PCR was the step at which Illumina TruSeq-compatible adapters and sample-specific barcodes were added. TapeStation and Qubit were used to check library quality and concentration, and about 4.5 ng of each library was pooled. The pooled libraries were sequenced with 2 x 100 bp reads and custom sequencing primers on an Illumina HiSeq2500 single-index Rapid Run. The study's processing was this. PCR and sequencing errors were corrected by UMI-based consensus assembly using MiGEC version 1.2.6. MiXCR version 2.1.1 was used for V(D)J alignment, clonotype assembly and CDR3 extraction. Gene usage, clonotype sharing and MAIT/NKT TCR abundance were normalised by analysing the top 1000, 10 000 and 20 000 clonotypes per sample. Diversity was computed as the inverse Simpson index with the vegan R package after downsampling to 27 000 UMIs. Paired Mann-Whitney U tests on discordant twin pairs were used, with Benjamini-Hochberg multiple-testing correction. TCRdb reprocessed the reads into one record per CDR3 protein sequence, lacking DNA. These V and J calls are TCRdb output, not the study's own analysis. The sample's own table lists over 100,000 distinct CDR3 sequences. Of the sample, around 12% is held by the ten largest clones.

Points on this clonotype: This receptor's antigen is unknown.

What the authors observed across the whole study: Compared with healthy twins, IBD patients shared fewer clonotypes with other individuals, and the difference was most pronounced in patients with signs of disease activity. Background noise and inter-individual variability may have been introduced into the repertoires by the differing immunosuppressive treatments among patients. Measured by the inverse Simpson index, TCRbeta repertoire diversity was lower in IBD patients than in their healthy co-twins. The results gave no support for a single strong signal or clonotype linked to IBD. Different T cell subtypes could not be distinguished in the analysis. Repertoire similarity did not differ between concordant and discordant twins, possibly due to limited statistical power.

An approximately 2.3 ml peripheral blood sample was drawn into PAXgene tubes per donor and stored at -80°C. Total RNA was isolated from whole blood with the PAXgene blood miRNA kit on an automated QIAcube, without T cell sorting. Peripheral blood from monozygotic twin pairs, either concordant or discordant for inflammatory bowel disease, underwent deep TCRalpha and TCRbeta repertoire profiling that used unique molecular barcoding. For every twin pair, smoking habits were documented, and each individual was categorised as a current, former or never smoker. Rearrangement joined TRBV7-2 to TRBJ2-1; lacking DNA, the TRBD2 call made by TCRdb goes unchecked. This clonotype was sampled from a human donor with ulcerative colitis or Crohn's disease, or a healthy co-twin of an affected twin (not recorded which). Sequenced input: blood. The CDR3 sequence is CASRGLAGYNEQFF.